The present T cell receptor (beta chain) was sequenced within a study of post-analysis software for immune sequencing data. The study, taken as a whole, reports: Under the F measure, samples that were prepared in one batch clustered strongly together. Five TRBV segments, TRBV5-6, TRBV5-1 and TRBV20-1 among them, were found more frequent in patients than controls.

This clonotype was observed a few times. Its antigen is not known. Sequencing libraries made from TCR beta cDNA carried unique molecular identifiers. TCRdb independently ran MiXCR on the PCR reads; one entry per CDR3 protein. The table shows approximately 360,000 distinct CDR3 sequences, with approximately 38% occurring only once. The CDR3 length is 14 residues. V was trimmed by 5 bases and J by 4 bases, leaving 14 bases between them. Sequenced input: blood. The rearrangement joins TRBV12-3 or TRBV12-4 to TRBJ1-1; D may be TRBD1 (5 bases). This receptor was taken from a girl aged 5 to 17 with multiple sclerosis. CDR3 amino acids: CASSDTGGGTEAFF. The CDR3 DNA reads TGTGCCAGCAGTGACACAGGTGGGGGCACTGAAGCTTTCTTT.